This T cell receptor (beta chain) comes out of a study of blood T cell repertoires in COVID-19. The overall study: Spain, Italy and the United States supplied samples that represented acute and convalescent COVID-19. Sample material is recorded as cDNA or gDNA derived from T cells, B-cell-depleted T cells, or PBMCs.

Assay: immunoSEQ multiplex PCR; the TCRdb copy retains only in-frame clones and omits some. The data contain hundreds of thousands of clones, approximately 80% of them singletons. Participants were aged about 18 to 89 years from roughly 26 US areas. Participants had their cohort set by participant-reported clinical history. In germline, CDR1 is MNHEY, CDR2 SMNVEV (reference sequence). V lost 5 bases to trimming and J lost 2 bases; unmatched junction nucleotides: 8. The CDR3 covers 16 residues. This receptor was obtained from a woman in her thirties or forties with acute COVID-19. This chain joins TRBV27 and TRBJ2-7, with TRBD2 matching 11 bases. Material: PBMCs or T cells enriched from blood (not recorded which). CDR3: CASSTFLAGGAYEQYF. The CDR3 coding sequence is TGTGCCAGCAGTACCTTCTTAGCGGGAGGGGCCTACGAGCAGTACTTC.